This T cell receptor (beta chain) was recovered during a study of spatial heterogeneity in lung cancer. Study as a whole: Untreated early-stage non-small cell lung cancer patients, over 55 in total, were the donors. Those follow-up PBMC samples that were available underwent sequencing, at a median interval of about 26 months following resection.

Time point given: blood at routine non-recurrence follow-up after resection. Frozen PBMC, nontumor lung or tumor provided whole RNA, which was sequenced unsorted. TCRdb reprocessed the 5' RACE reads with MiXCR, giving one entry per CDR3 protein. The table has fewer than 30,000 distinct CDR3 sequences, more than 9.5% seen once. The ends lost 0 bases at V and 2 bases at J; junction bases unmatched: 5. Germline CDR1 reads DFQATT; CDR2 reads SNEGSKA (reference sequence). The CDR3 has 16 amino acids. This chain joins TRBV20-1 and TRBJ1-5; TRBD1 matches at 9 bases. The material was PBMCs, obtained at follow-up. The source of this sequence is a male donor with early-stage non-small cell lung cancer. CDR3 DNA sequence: TGCAGTGCTAGAGATCGCCGGACAGGGGGCAATCAGCCCCAGCATTTT. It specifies CSARDRRTGGNQPQHF.